This T cell receptor (beta chain) stems from a study of OX40 agonist ivuxolimab in advanced cancers. The sample holds one count of this clone. Its antigen is not known. Regarding the study as a whole: Compared with others, partial responders at 0.1-3.0 mg/kg displayed clonal expansion among the lowest.

This CDR3 has 14 amino acids. The germline V gene has CDR1 MNHEY and CDR2 SVGAGI. V shed 8 bases, J shed 4 bases, and the junction held 8 bases outside the gene matches. Method: immunoSEQ multiplex PCR; TCRdb's copy keeps in-frame clones and lacks some. In the table there are about 91,000 clones, 75% to 90% of which are singletons. The chain employs TRBV6-5 and TRBJ1-5; the match to TRBD1 covers 7 bases. The sequence was obtained from an adult with an advanced solid tumor such as melanoma, head and neck, liver or kidney cancer. The sample consisted of CD4+ or CD8+ T cells sorted from blood, taken in a trial of the OX40 agonist ivuxolimab. CDR3 in DNA: TGTGCCAGCGCCCTGACAGGGACTAATCAGCCCCAGCATTTT. It encodes CASALTGTNQPQHF.